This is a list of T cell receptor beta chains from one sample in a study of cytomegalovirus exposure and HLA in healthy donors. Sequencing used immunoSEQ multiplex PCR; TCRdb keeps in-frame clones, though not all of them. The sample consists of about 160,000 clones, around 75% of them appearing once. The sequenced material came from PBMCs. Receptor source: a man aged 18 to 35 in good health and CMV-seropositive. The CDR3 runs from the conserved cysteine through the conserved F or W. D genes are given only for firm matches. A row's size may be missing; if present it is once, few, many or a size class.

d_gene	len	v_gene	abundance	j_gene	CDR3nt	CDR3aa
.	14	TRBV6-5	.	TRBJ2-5	TGTGCCAGCAGTTACGGGGCGAAGCAAGAGACCCAGTACTTC	CASSYGAKQETQYF
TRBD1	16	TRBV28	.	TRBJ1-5	TGTGCCAGCAGTTCCCCACGGGACAGGTATAATCAGCCCCAGCATTTT	CASSSPRDRYNQPQHF
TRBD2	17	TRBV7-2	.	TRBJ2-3	TGTGCCAGCAGCCCCCATCCGGGGGGTCGCGGCACAGATACGCAGTATTTT	CASSPHPGGRGTDTQYF
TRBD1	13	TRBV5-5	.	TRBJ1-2	TGTGCCAGCAGCCGGGACAGAAACTATGGCTACACCTTC	CASSRDRNYGYTF
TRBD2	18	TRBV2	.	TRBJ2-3	TGTGCCAGCAGTGATCTACTAGCGGGAGATGGAACACAAGATACGCAGTATTTT	CASSDLLAGDGTQDTQYF
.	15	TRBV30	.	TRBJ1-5	TGTGCCTGGAGTGGGGGTCGGGGGAGCAATCAGCCCCAGCATTTT	CAWSGGRGSNQPQHF
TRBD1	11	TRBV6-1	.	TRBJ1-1	TGTGCCAGCAGAACAGGGGCTGAAGCTTTCTTT	CASRTGAEAFF
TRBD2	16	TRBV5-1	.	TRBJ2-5	TGCGCCAGCAGCTTGGCCGGGGGGGCCCGCTCAGAGACCCAGTACTTC	CASSLAGGARSETQYF
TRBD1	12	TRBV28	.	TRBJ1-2	TGTGCCAGCAGTATCGACAGGGGGGGCTACACCTTC	CASSIDRGGYTF
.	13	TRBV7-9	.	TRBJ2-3	TGTGCCAGCAGCTTAGGATCTAGCGATACGCAGTATTTT	CASSLGSSDTQYF
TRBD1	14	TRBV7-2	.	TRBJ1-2	TGTGCCAGCAGCGGTGCCGGACAGGGAGGTGGCTACACCTTC	CASSGAGQGGGYTF
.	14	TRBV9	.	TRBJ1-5	TGTGCCAGCAGCACCGGGTCTTACAATCAGCCCCAGCATTTT	CASSTGSYNQPQHF
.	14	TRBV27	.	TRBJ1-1	TGTGCCAGCAGTCTAACGTCGCTAGGCACTGAAGCTTTCTTT	CASSLTSLGTEAFF
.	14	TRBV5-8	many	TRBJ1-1	TGTGCCAGCAGCTACCTGGACAGCAACACTGAAGCTTTCTTT	CASSYLDSNTEAFF
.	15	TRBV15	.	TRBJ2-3	TGTGCCACCAGCAGCGGGATAGCGGCCACAGATACGCAGTATTTT	CATSSGIAATDTQYF
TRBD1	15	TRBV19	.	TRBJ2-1	TGTGCCAGCCGCCCGGGACAGGTTAGTTTTGGTGAGCAGTTCTTC	CASRPGQVSFGEQFF
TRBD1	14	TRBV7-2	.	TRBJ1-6	TGTGCCAGCAGCTTAGCAGGGGGCGATTCACCCCTCCACTTT	CASSLAGGDSPLHF
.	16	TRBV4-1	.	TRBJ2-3	TGCGCCAGCAGCCAAGATTCCCTAGCTAGCACAGATACGCAGTATTTT	CASSQDSLASTDTQYF
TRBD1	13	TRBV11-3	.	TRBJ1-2	TGTGCCAGCAGCTTAGACAGGGGGTATGGCTACACCTTC	CASSLDRGYGYTF
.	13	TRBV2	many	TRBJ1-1	TGTGCCAGCAGTGACAGGGCAAAACTTGAAGCTTTCTTT	CASSDRAKLEAFF
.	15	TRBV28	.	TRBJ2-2	TGTGCCAGCAGCTGCCCGGTAGGGGACACCGGGGAGCTGTTTTTT	CASSCPVGDTGELFF
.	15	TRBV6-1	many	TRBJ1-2	TGTGCCAGCAGGACGCAATCTCGGACAGACTATGGCTACACCTTC	CASRTQSRTDYGYTF
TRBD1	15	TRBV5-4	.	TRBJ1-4	TGTGCCAGCAGCCCGGGACAGGGAAAAAATGAAAAACTGTTTTTT	CASSPGQGKNEKLFF
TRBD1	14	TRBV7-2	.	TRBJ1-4	TGTGCCAGCAGCCCCGACAGGGGGAATGAAAAACTGTTTTTT	CASSPDRGNEKLFF
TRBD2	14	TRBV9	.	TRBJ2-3	TGTGCCAGCAGCCGACTAGCGGAGACAGATACGCAGTATTTT	CASSRLAETDTQYF
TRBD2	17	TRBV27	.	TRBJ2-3	TGTGCCAGCAGTGGGACTAGCGGGGGGCTGTTGCCAGATACGCAGTATTTT	CASSGTSGGLLPDTQYF
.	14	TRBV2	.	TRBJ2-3	TGTGCCAGAGCAAATCTCCAGGGGAATTATACGCAGTATTTT	CARANLQGNYTQYF
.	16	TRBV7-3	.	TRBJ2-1	TGTGCCAGCAGCTTAACTGGGACACTAGACTACAATGAGCAGTTCTTC	CASSLTGTLDYNEQFF
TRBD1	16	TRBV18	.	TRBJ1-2	TGTGCCAGCTCAGACTCAAGATCGGGACAGGGTATTGGCTACACCTTC	CASSDSRSGQGIGYTF
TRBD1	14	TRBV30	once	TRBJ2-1	TGTGCCCGATCGACAGGGGACTCCTACAATGAGCAGTTCTTC	CARSTGDSYNEQFF
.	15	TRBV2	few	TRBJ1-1	TGTGCCAGCGCCCTTCAGGGCGCAGAAAACACTGAAGCTTTCTTT	CASALQGAENTEAFF
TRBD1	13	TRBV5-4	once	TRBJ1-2	TGTGCCAGCAGCGGCCGGGACAGGGGGGGCTACACCTTC	CASSGRDRGGYTF
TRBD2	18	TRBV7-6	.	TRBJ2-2	TGTGCCAGCAGCCCCGGGGGTAGCGGGAAAAAGGGCACCGGGGAGCTGTTTTTT	CASSPGGSGKKGTGELFF
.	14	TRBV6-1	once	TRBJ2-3	TGTGCCACTTCACCCAGTCTGGGCACAGATACGCAGTATTTT	CATSPSLGTDTQYF
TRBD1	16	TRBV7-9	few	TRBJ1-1	TGTGCCAGCAATTTTCCAGGGGGCGCGGAGAACACTGAAGCTTTCTTT	CASNFPGGAENTEAFF
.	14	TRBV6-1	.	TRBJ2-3	TGTGCCAGCAGTCCCCGGGACTCTAGGGATACGCAGTATTTT	CASSPRDSRDTQYF
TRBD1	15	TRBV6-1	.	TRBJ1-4	TGTGCCAGCAGTCCCTTGGGGACAGGGGTGGAAAAACTGTTTTTT	CASSPLGTGVEKLFF
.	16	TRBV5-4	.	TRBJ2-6	TGTGCCAGCAGCTTGGTATCTCCCTCTGGGGCCAACGTCCTGACTTTC	CASSLVSPSGANVLTF
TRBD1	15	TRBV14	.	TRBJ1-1	TGTGCCAGCAGCTCTTGGGATCAGGGGGGTACTGAAGCTTTCTTT	CASSSWDQGGTEAFF
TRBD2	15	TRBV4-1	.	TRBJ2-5	TGCGCCAGCAGCCAAGTGGGACTAGCGGTGGAGACCCAGTACTTC	CASSQVGLAVETQYF
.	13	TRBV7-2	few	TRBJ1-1	TGTGCCAGCAAGGACGGGATGAACACTGAAGCTTTCTTT	CASKDGMNTEAFF
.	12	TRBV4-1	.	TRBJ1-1	TGCGCCAGCAGCCATCAGGGGACGCGAGCTTTCTTT	CASSHQGTRAFF
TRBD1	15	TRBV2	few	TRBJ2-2	TGTGCCAGCAGCGCCGGGGACAGGGACACCGGGGAGCTGTTTTTT	CASSAGDRDTGELFF
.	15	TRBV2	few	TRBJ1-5	TGTGCCAGCAGTCACAAATCGAGAGGGAGTCAGCCCCAGCATTTT	CASSHKSRGSQPQHF
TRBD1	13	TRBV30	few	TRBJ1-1	TGTGCCTGGAGCCGGACAGGGAACACTGAAGCTTTCTTT	CAWSRTGNTEAFF
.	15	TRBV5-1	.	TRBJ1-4	TGCGCCAGCAGCCCGGGGGGGGTGACTAATGAAAAACTGTTTTTT	CASSPGGVTNEKLFF
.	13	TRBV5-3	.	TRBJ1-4	TGTGCCAGAGGGGACATACCCAATGAAAAACTGTTTTTT	CARGDIPNEKLFF
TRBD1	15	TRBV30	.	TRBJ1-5	TGTGCCTGGAGTGAGACAGGGGGGGTAAATCAGCCCCAGCATTTT	CAWSETGGVNQPQHF
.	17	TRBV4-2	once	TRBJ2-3	TGTGCCAGCAGCCAAGAAGCGGTAGCCTCGCCCACAGATACGCAGTATTTT	CASSQEAVASPTDTQYF
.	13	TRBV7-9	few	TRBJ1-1	TGTGCCAGCAACCGGGAGGTGAACACTGAAGCTTTCTTT	CASNREVNTEAFF